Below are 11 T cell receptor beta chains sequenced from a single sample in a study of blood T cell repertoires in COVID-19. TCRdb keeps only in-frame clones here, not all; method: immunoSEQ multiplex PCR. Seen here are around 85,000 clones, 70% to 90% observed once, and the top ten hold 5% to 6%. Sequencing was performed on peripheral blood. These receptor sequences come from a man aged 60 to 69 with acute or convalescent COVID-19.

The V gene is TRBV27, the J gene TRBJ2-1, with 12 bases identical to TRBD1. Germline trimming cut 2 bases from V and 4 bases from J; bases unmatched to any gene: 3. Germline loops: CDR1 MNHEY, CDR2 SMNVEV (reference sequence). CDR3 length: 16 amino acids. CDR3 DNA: TGTGCCAGCAGTTTAAGGGGACAGGGGGCTTACAATGAGCAGTTCTTC. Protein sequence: CASSLRGQGAYNEQFF.

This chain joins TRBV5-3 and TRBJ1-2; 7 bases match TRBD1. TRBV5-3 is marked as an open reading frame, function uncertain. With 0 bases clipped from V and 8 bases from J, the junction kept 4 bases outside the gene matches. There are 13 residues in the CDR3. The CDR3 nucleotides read TGTGCCAGAAGCTTGGGACAGGGCGGCGGCTACACCTTC. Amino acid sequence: CARSLGQGGGYTF.

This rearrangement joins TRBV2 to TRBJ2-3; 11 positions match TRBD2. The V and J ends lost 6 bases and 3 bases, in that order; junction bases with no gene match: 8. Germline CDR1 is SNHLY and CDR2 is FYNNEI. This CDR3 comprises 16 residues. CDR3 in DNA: TGTGCCAGCAGAGACCTACTAGCGGGGGCAACAGATACGCAGTATTTT. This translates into CASRDLLAGATDTQYF. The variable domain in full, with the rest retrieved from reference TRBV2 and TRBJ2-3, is EPEVTQTPSHQVTQMGQEVILRCVPISNHLYFYWYRQILGQKVEFLVSFYNNEISEKSEIFDDQFSVERPDGSNFTLKIRSTKLEDSAMYFCASRDLLAGATDTQYFGPGTRLTVL.

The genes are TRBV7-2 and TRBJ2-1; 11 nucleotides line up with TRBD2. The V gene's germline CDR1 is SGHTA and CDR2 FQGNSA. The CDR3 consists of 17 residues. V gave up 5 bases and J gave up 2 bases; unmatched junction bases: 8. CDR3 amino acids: CASSNPSTSGAYNEQFF. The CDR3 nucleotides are TGTGCCAGCAGCAACCCCTCGACTAGCGGGGCCTACAATGAGCAGTTCTTC.

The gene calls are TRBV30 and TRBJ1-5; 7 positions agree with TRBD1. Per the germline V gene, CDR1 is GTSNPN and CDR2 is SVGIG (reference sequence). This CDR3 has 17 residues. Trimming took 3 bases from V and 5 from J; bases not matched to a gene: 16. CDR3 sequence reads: CAWSPVGGQTSYQPQHF. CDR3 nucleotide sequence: TGTGCCTGGAGCCCGGTGGGGGGACAGACTTCGTATCAGCCCCAGCATTTT.

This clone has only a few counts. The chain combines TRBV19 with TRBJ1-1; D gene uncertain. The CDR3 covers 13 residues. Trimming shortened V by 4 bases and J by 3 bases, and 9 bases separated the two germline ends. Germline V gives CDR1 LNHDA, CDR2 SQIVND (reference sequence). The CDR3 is CASSTYKYTEAFF. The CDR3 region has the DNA TGTGCCAGTAGTACTTACAAGTACACTGAAGCTTTCTTT.

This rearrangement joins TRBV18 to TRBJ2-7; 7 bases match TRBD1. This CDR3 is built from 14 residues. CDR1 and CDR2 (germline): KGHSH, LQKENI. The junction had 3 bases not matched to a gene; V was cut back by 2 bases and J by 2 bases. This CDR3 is CASSPIQGAYEQYF. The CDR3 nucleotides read TGTGCCAGCTCACCAATCCAGGGGGCCTACGAGCAGTACTTC.

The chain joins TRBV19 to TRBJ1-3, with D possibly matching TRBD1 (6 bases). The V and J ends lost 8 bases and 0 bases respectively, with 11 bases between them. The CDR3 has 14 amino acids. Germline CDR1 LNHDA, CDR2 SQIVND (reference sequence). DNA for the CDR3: TGTGCCAGTGCAACAGGGAACTCTGGAAACACCATATATTTT. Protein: CASATGNSGNTIYF.

CDR3 DNA sequence: TGTGCCACCGTAGACAGGGCCAAAAACATTCAGTACTTC. Translated: CATVDRAKNIQYF. The gene calls are TRBV6-5 and TRBJ2-4; D may be TRBD1 (6 bases). Deletions cut 10 bases from V and 1 base from J, with 11 bases between. Germline V gene lookup returns CDR1 MNHEY and CDR2 SVGAGI. CDR3 size: 13 residues.

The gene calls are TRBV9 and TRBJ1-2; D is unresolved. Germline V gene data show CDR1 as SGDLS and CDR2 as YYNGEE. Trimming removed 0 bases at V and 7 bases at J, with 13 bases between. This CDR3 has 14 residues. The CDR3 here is CASSVGYTAGGYTF. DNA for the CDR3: TGTGCCAGCAGCGTAGGGTACACCGCGGGTGGCTACACCTTC. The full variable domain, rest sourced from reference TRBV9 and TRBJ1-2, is DSGVTQTPKHLITATGQRVTLRCSPRSGDLSVYWYQQSLDQGLQFLIQYYNGEERAKGNILERFSAQQFPDLHSELNLSSLELGDSALYFCASSVGYTAGGYTFGSGTRLTVV.

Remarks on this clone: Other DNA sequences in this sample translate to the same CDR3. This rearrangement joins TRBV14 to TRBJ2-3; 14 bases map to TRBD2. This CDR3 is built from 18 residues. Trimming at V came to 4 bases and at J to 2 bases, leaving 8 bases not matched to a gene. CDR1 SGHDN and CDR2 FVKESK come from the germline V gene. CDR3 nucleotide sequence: TGTGCCAGCAGCCCCAGGACTAGCGGGGGGCCGAACACAGATACGCAGTATTTT. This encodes CASSPRTSGGPNTDTQYF.